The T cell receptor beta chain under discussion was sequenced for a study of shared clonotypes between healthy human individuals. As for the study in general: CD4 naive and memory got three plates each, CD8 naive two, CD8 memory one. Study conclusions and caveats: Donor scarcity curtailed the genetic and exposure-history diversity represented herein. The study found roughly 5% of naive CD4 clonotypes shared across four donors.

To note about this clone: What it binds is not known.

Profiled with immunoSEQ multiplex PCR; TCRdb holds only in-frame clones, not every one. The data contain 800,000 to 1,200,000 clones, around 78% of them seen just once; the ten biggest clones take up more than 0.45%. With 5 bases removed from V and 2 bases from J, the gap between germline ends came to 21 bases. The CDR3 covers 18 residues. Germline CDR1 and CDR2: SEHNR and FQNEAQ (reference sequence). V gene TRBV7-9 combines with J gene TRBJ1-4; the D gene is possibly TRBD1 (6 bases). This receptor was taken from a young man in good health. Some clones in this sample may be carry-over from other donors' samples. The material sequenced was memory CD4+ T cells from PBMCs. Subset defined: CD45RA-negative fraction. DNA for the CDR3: TGTGCCAGCAGCCTTATGGGGAGAGCAGGGGAGACTAATGAAAAACTGTTTTTT. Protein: CASSLMGRAGETNEKLFF.